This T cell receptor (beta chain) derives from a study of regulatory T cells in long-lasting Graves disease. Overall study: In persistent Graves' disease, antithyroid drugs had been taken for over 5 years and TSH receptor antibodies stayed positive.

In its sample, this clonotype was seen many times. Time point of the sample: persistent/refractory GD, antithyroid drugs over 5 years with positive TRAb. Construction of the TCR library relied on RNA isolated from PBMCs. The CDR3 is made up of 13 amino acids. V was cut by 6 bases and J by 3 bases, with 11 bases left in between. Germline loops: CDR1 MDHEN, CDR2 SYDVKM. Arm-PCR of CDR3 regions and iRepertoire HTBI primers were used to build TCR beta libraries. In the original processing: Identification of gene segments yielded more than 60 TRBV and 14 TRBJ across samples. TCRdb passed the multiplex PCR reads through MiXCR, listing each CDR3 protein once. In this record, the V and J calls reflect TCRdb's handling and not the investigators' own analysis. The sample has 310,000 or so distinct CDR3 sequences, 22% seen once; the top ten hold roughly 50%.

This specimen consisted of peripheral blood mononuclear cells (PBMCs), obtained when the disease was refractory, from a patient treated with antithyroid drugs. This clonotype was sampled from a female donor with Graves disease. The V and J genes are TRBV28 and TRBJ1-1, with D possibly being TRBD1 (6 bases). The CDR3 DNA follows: TGTGCCAGCAGAGGAACAGGGTACACTGAAGCTTTCTTT. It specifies CASRGTGYTEAFF.